This T cell receptor (beta chain) appears in the sequencing data of a study of shared clonotypes between healthy human individuals. Across the study: Researchers drew samples from a couple of women and a few men aged 18 to 49. Three CD4 naive, three CD4 memory, two CD8 naive and one CD8 memory plate were used per donor.

Replicate PCRs run on sorted subsets employed around 200 ng DNA, approximately 30,000 T cell genomes. TCRdb keeps only in-frame clones here, not all; method: immunoSEQ multiplex PCR. The sample consists of roughly 2 million clones, approximately 94% of them appearing once. Of note for this clone: Relative to the germline gene, one junction end is altered; a read error may explain this.

Per the germline V gene, CDR1 is SSHAT and CDR2 is FNYEAQ (reference sequence). This CDR3 spans 13 amino acids. Terminally differentiated effector memory CD45RA+ cells were excluded from the naive CD8 cells, which were CD45RO-negative and positively selected for CCR7. Healthy and HIV-negative, the adult donors had no recent acute infections or vaccinations. The sequence was collected from a man aged 18 to 29 in good health. The specimen sequenced was naive CD8+ T cells sorted from blood. The gene calls are TRBV7-7 and TRBJ2-5; possibly TRBD2 for D (6 bases). This chain's CDR3 is CASSRSGGETQYF. DNA for the CDR3: TGTGCTAGCAGCCGTAGCGGTGGAGAGACCCAGTACTTC.